This T cell receptor (beta chain) was sequenced for a study of T cells in localized non-small cell lung cancer. Libraries were prepared by immunoSEQ multiplex PCR; TCRdb keeps only in-frame clonotypes and omits some of them. The table includes 2,000 to 3,000 clones, about 31% detected once. This CDR3 has 12 residues. CDR1 and CDR2 from the germline V gene are MNHGY and SAAAGT. Trimming at V came to 11 bases and at J to 6 bases, leaving 7 bases not matched to a gene. The sequence derives from a man aged 40 to 70 with stage II lung adenocarcinoma. The sequences come from lung tumor tissue, collected before any cancer treatment. V and J are TRBV6-8 and TRBJ1-2, with 9 bases that match TRBD1. CDR3 region: CALRDRDNGYTF. As DNA, the CDR3 is TGTGCCCTCCGGGACAGGGACAATGGCTACACCTTC.